This T cell receptor beta chain was captured by sequencing in a study of cytomegalovirus exposure and HLA in healthy donors. As concerns this clone: What it binds is unknown.

Study-level results: CMV serostatus was the only immune exposure information that was available.

Vbeta (60) and Jbeta (13) primers were used in the PCR. How the authors handled the data: Approximately 87 million unique TCR beta chains, 9.5 million to 14 million shared, were counted in a later analysis. Some clones are missing from TCRdb's copy, which holds only in-frame ones; the method was immunoSEQ multiplex PCR. V and J calls and clone size follow that table, whereas D and trimming were derived from the DNA. The sample carries 130,000 or so clones, 78% recorded once. The germline CDR1 and CDR2 sequences are KGHSH and LQKENI. CDR3 size: 15 residues. Trimming removed 0 bases at V and 3 bases at J, with 9 bases between.

The origin of this receptor is a female donor in good health and CMV-seronegative. The specimen was PBMCs. The gene calls are TRBV18 and TRBJ1-3; D is perhaps TRBD1 (5 bases). CDR3 DNA: TGTGCCAGCTCACCACCGGGACTTCATGGAAACACCATATATTTT. The encoded protein is CASSPPGLHGNTIYF.